The sequence of this T cell receptor beta chain was determined in a study of somatic mutations in cytotoxic T cells in rheumatoid arthritis. Study background: Prior to any treatment and right after diagnosis, patient blood (approximately 30 ml EDTA) was drawn.

Assay used: immunoSEQ multiplex PCR; TCRdb lists only in-frame clones, some missing. Of approximately 9,500 clones listed, around four fifths are singletons. CDR1 and CDR2 from the germline V gene are SGDLS and YYNGEE. With 2 bases clipped from V and 4 bases from J, the junction kept 6 bases outside the gene matches. CDR3 size: 14 residues. On this clone: Antigen specificity is unknown.

Study-wide results and limits: Each of about an eighth of the roughly 65 patients had a largest CD8+ clone that made up more than 20% of CD8+ cells.

The sample consisted of CD8+ T cells sorted from blood. The J gene is TRBJ2-7, the V gene TRBV9; the match to TRBD2 covers 7 bases. The origin of this receptor is an adult with rheumatoid arthritis. CDR3 region: CASSVSGLGYEQYF. The DNA of the CDR3 is TGTGCCAGCAGCGTTAGCGGACTAGGGTACGAGCAGTACTTC. The variable domain in full, with the rest retrieved from reference TRBV9 and TRBJ2-7, is DSGVTQTPKHLITATGQRVTLRCSPRSGDLSVYWYQQSLDQGLQFLIQYYNGEERAKGNILERFSAQQFPDLHSELNLSSLELGDSALYFCASSVSGLGYEQYFGPGTRLTVT.